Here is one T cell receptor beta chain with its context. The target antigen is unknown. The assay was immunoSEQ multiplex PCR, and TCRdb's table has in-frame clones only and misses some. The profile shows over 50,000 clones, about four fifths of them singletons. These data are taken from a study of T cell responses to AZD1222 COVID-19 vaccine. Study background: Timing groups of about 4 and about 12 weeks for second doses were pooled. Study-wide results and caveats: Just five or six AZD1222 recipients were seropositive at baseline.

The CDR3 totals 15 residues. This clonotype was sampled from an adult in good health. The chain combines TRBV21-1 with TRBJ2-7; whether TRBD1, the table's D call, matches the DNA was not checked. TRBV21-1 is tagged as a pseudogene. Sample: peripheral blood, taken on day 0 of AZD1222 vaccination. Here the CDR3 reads CASSKARDSPYEQYF. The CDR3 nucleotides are TGTGCCAGCAGCAAAGCGAGAGACAGCCCCTACGAGCAGTACTTC.